This T cell receptor (beta chain) was profiled in a study of response to subunit inactivated influenza vaccine. Study observations and caveats: Each seasonal influenza vaccination recruits few new T cells, the authors suggested.

Worth noting for this clonotype: The antigen is not known.

One entry per CDR3 protein, called by TCRdb with MiXCR from the RT-PCR reads. Among approximately 300,000 distinct CDR3 sequences listed, 20% to 25% were seen once. Germline lookup yields CDR1 SGHRS and CDR2 YFSETQ. With 1 base clipped from V and 5 bases from J, the junction kept 8 bases outside the gene matches. This CDR3 spans 15 amino acids. Sequenced here: PBMCs from blood, sampled 21 months after vaccination. The chain employs TRBV5-1 and TRBJ2-7; TRBD2 matches at 8 bases. This receptor was identified in a man aged 50 to 75 who received an inactivated influenza vaccine. The CDR3 nucleotides read TGCGCCAGCAGCTTGCGGGAGGGCCTATTGGACGAGCAGTACTTC. It specifies CASSLREGLLDEQYF.